The source of this TCR beta chain is a study of T-cell memory formation after mild COVID-19. Points from the study as a whole: The authors left the SARS-CoV-2 specificity of second-wave clones peaking on day 37 unconfirmed. Pre-infection memory harbored some responding clones, suggesting cross-reactive memory joined. Whereas later expanders leaned CD4+, clones contracting day 15 to 85 showed a balanced CD4/CD8 makeup.

5'RACE with constant-segment primers built TCRalpha and TCRbeta cDNA libraries with UMIs. MiXCR was run by TCRdb on the 5' RACE reads, yielding one entry per CDR3 protein. The table has roughly 400,000 distinct CDR3 sequences, roughly 15% seen once. This CDR3 contains 15 residues. Trimming removed 0 bases from V and 4 bases from J, with 12 bases in between. The germline V gene encodes CDR1 MNHEY and CDR2 SMNVEV (reference sequence). A word on this clonotype: What it recognizes is unknown.

The sequence was collected from a man aged 18 to 30 who had mild COVID-19 (a few samples of this study predate the infection). Cell type and time point are not known. The V call is TRBV27, the J call TRBJ2-5; the D gene is possibly TRBD2 (6 bases). The source material was PBMCs or a T cell subset sorted from them (not recorded which). CDR3 bases: TGTGCCAGCAGTTTATCGCTGACTAGTGGAGAGACCCAGTACTTC. It translates to CASSLSLTSGETQYF.